This is a list of T cell receptor beta chains from one sample in a study of beta chain features in type 1 diabetes. Clones were read by immunoSEQ multiplex PCR, and TCRdb kept only the in-frame ones, dropping some. This sample has 300,000 to 350,000 clones; 13% occur once, and the top ten carry nearly 0.015%. The sample was naive CD4+ T cells from blood. All receptors derive from a woman under 30 with type 1 diabetes. Both conserved end residues are part of each CDR3. D genes are given only for firm matches. Clone sizes are given selectively: once, few, many, or a class where the clone is expanded.

D	V	size	J	DNA	CDR3
-	TRBV19	-	TRBJ1-1	TGTGCCAGTAGCCTCGGACTGGTTTGGAACACTGAAGCTTTCTTT	CASSLGLVWNTEAFF
TRBD1	TRBV7-8	-	TRBJ2-6	TGTGCCAGCAGCTTAGCCGGGCAGGGGGCCTCAACTGGGGCCAACGTCCTGACTTTC	CASSLAGQGASTGANVLTF
TRBD2	TRBV9	few	TRBJ2-1	TGTGCCAGCAGCATTAGACTAGCGGGTGATGAGCAGTTCTTC	CASSIRLAGDEQFF
-	TRBV11-2	-	TRBJ2-3	TGTGCCAGCAGCACCCCCCGGGGTCGCACAGATACGCAGTATTTT	CASSTPRGRTDTQYF
-	TRBV27	once	TRBJ2-6	TGTGCCAGCAGTTTAAATTGGATTCCGGGCTCTGGGGCCAACGTCCTGACTTTC	CASSLNWIPGSGANVLTF
-	TRBV9	-	TRBJ2-5	TGTGCCAGCAGCCCCCAAGGCAGCGCTCAAGAGACCCAGTACTTC	CASSPQGSAQETQYF
-	TRBV20-1	few	TRBJ2-1	TGCAGTGTTGAGCGAAACAATGAGCAGTTCTTC	CSVERNNEQFF
-	TRBV28	few	TRBJ1-2	TGTGCCAGCAGTGTAAACAGGGATGTCTATGGCTACACCTTC	CASSVNRDVYGYTF
-	TRBV19	-	TRBJ2-1	TGTGCCAGTAGTATCAGGGCACGAACAAATGAGCAGTTCTTC	CASSIRARTNEQFF
-	TRBV27	-	TRBJ2-1	TGTGCCAGCAGTTTACAGGGCCGGGAGCAGTTCTTC	CASSLQGREQFF
TRBD1	TRBV19	-	TRBJ1-5	TGTGCCACTAGGGGACAGTTCAATCAGCCCCAGCATTTT	CATRGQFNQPQHF
-	TRBV7-2	-	TRBJ2-2	TGTGCCAGCAGTCCAGCTAGGCGGAGCACCGGGGAGCTGTTTTTT	CASSPARRSTGELFF
-	TRBV30	-	TRBJ2-4	TGTGCCTGGAGTGTATTGGGGGCGCGAATCCCCCGGGACCCCCGTGTCAAAAACATTCAGTACTTC	CAWSVLGARIPRDPRVKNIQYF
TRBD2	TRBV15	-	TRBJ2-1	TGTGCCACCAGCAGAGAGACTAGCGGGAGAAGGAACAATGAGCAGTTCTTC	CATSRETSGRRNNEQFF
-	TRBV28	-	TRBJ1-1	TGTGCCAGCAGACAGATGAACACTGAAGCTTTCTTT	CASRQMNTEAFF
-	TRBV4-2	-	TRBJ2-1	TGTGCCAGCAGCCAGCAGGCGTTCGTCAATGAGCAGTTCTTC	CASSQQAFVNEQFF